This TCR beta chain was identified in a study of T cells in women clearing cervical HPV infection. Remarks on this clone: What it recognizes is unknown. Sequencing ends 3 residues short of the CDR3 end; the germline J gene provides the rest.

Only in-frame clones appear in the TCRdb table, and some are missing; sequencing was by immunoSEQ multiplex PCR. The table lists about 33,000 clones, with about 1.8% in the top ten. General study results and limits: Cases and controls were distinguished at AUC roughly 0.83 by richness and V genes.

CDR3 length: 13 residues. The germline V gene encodes CDR1 MGHRA and CDR2 YSYEKL. The chain combines TRBV4-1 with TRBJ1-2; D not certain. The clonotype was recovered from a woman aged 18 to 75 with a cervical HPV16 infection that either progressed to CIN3+ or cleared (not recorded which). What was sequenced was blood buffy coat. The sequenced CDR3 bases are TGCGCCAGCAGCCAAGAGGAGGGCAGCTTT. Translated: CASSQEEGSF. The entire CDR3 protein is CASSQEEGSFYTF.